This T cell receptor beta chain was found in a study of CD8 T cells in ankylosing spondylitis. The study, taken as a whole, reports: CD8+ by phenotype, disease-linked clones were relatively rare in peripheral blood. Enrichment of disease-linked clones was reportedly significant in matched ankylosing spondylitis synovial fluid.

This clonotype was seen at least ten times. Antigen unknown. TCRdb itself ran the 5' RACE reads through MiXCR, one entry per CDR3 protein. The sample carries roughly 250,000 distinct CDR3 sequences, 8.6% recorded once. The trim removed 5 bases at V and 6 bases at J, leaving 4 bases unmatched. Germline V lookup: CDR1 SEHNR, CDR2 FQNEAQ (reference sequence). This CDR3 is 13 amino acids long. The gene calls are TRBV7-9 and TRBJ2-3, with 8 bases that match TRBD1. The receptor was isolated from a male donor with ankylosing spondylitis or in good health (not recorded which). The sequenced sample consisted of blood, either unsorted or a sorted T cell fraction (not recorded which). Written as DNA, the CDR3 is TGTGCCAGCAGCGACAGGGGTAGCGATACGCAGTATTTT. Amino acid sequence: CASSDRGSDTQYF.